The source of this T cell receptor beta chain is a study of shared clonotypes between healthy human individuals. Germline loops: CDR1 SGHTA, CDR2 FQGNSA. V lost 2 bases to trimming and J lost 4 bases, with 12 bases between them. The CDR3 totals 15 residues. As to this clone: Additional DNA sequences in this sample encode the identical CDR3.

The method was immunoSEQ multiplex PCR; TCRdb's version includes in-frame clones alone and lacks a portion of them. The table has around 1 million clones, 70% to 85% seen once. The chain couples TRBV7-2 to TRBJ1-3; D gene ambiguous. The receptor was derived from a man between 18 and 29 years old in good health. The sample taken for sequencing was memory CD4+ T cells sorted from blood. Documented subset: CD45RA-negative fraction. This chain's CDR3 is CASSLSWGSGNTIYF. In DNA form, the CDR3 reads TGTGCCAGCAGCTTAAGTTGGGGATCCGGAAACACCATATATTTT.